Included here is one TCR beta chain sequence, with context. The entry originates in a study of blood T cells in healthy people across ages. A J-beta primer mix and a sample-barcoded 5' primer were used in a second PCR of roughly 7 to 12 cycles. TCRdb re-derived calls from the 5' RACE reads in MiXCR, one entry per CDR3 protein. The data hold 850,000 to 1,100,000 distinct CDR3 sequences, with 30% to 40% observed a single time. V lost 1 base and J lost 8, with 6 bases in between. The CDR3 extends over 12 amino acids. Germline V CDR1 and CDR2: PRHDT, FYEKMQ (reference sequence). The material sequenced was blood. This chain links TRBV13 with TRBJ2-1; D gene uncertain. The source is a man aged 18 to 29 in good health. CDR3 nucleotides: TGTGCCAGCAGCTTAGAGATGGATGAGCAGTTCTTC. Translation gives CASSLEMDEQFF.